These T cell receptor beta chains were read from a single sample in a study of metastatic and nonmetastatic thyroid tumors. TCRdb re-clonotyped the PCR reads through MiXCR. The table includes 7,000 to 9,500 clones, 20% to 25% detected once. Source material: adjacent normal tissue. These receptors were collected from a female donor with papillary thyroid cancer or a benign thyroid nodule (not recorded which). Some clones in this sample may be carry-over from other donors' samples. The CDR3 runs from the conserved cysteine through the conserved F or W. Fields, in order: clone size, D gene, J gene, V gene, CDR3 DNA, CDR3 protein. A D gene is named only where the DNA matches it firmly. Clone size is shown for a subset of rows, as once, few, many or a class of expanded clone.

clone_size: many
d_call: .
j_call: TRBJ2-5
v_call: TRBV5-1
cdr3_nt: TGCGCCAGCAGTGTCGGGGGTGCAGAGACCCAGTACTTC
cdr3_aa: CASSVGGAETQYF

clone_size: .
d_call: .
j_call: TRBJ2-3
v_call: TRBV12-3/TRBV12-4
cdr3_nt: TGTGCCAGCAGTTTACACACACAGAACACAGATACGCAGTATTTT
cdr3_aa: CASSLHTQNTDTQYF

clone_size: many
d_call: .
j_call: TRBJ1-2
v_call: TRBV28
cdr3_nt: TGTGCCAGCAGTTGGGGGGCAGACTATGGCTACACCTTC
cdr3_aa: CASSWGADYGYTF

clone_size: many
d_call: TRBD1
j_call: TRBJ2-7
v_call: TRBV7-2
cdr3_nt: TGTGCCAGCAGCCGAGGGGGTACAGGGGGGCGCGAGCAGTACTTC
cdr3_aa: CASSRGGTGGREQYF

clone_size: medium-sized
d_call: .
j_call: TRBJ2-7
v_call: TRBV28
cdr3_nt: TGTGCCAGCAATCAGAGGCCCTACGAGCAGTACTTC
cdr3_aa: CASNQRPYEQYF

clone_size: many
d_call: .
j_call: TRBJ2-7
v_call: TRBV12-3/TRBV12-4
cdr3_nt: TGTGCCAGCAGCTTAGGAGGGGGTGTTGGCGAGCAGTACTTC
cdr3_aa: CASSLGGGVGEQYF

clone_size: many
d_call: .
j_call: TRBJ1-2
v_call: TRBV5-8
cdr3_nt: TGTGCCAGCAGCTTGGGCGGGGGAAACTATGGCTACACCTTC
cdr3_aa: CASSLGGGNYGYTF

clone_size: .
d_call: .
j_call: TRBJ1-4
v_call: TRBV7-2
cdr3_nt: TGTGCCTGCAGCTTATCCTACAGGGAGCAAAAACTGTTTTTT
cdr3_aa: CACSLSYREQKLFF

clone_size: few
d_call: .
j_call: TRBJ1-6
v_call: TRBV6-6
cdr3_nt: TGTGCCAGCAGTTACACGGACTTCAGTCTGGGGTCACCCCTCCACTTT
cdr3_aa: CASSYTDFSLGSPLHF

clone_size: .
d_call: .
j_call: TRBJ1-1
v_call: TRBV28
cdr3_nt: TGTGCCAGCAGTATAACCGTGACTCAAGCTTTCTTT
cdr3_aa: CASSITVTQAFF

clone_size: medium-sized
d_call: .
j_call: TRBJ1-5
v_call: TRBV27
cdr3_nt: TGTGCCAGCAGTTTACAGAGCAATCAGCCCCAGCATTTT
cdr3_aa: CASSLQSNQPQHF

clone_size: many
d_call: TRBD1
j_call: TRBJ1-2
v_call: TRBV3-1
cdr3_nt: TGTGCCAGCAGGCAACAGGGGGCCGAGAACTATGGCTACACCTTC
cdr3_aa: CASRQQGAENYGYTF

clone_size: medium-sized
d_call: TRBD2
j_call: TRBJ2-1
v_call: TRBV6-1
cdr3_nt: TGTGCCAGCATGGTTGCGGGGGGGCCCTACAATGAGCAGTTCTTC
cdr3_aa: CASMVAGGPYNEQFF

clone_size: many
d_call: TRBD2
j_call: TRBJ2-1
v_call: TRBV4-2
cdr3_nt: TGTGCCAGCAGCCAAGGCGGGGGGGATTACAATGAGCAGTTCTTC
cdr3_aa: CASSQGGGDYNEQFF

clone_size: medium-sized
d_call: TRBD1
j_call: TRBJ1-2
v_call: TRBV20-1
cdr3_nt: TGCAGTGCTAGAGTCGGGGGACAGGGAATCTATGGCTACACCTTC
cdr3_aa: CSARVGGQGIYGYTF

clone_size: many
d_call: TRBD2
j_call: TRBJ2-1
v_call: TRBV20-1
cdr3_nt: TGCAGTGCTAGAGATGCGTCGGCGGGAGCCCCCGGCTCCTACAATGAGCAGTTCTTC
cdr3_aa: CSARDASAGAPGSYNEQFF

clone_size: few
d_call: TRBD1
j_call: TRBJ2-7
v_call: TRBV6-1
cdr3_nt: TGTGCCAGCAGTCCCGGGACAGGGGGCTCCTACGAGCAGTACTTC
cdr3_aa: CASSPGTGGSYEQYF

clone_size: many
d_call: TRBD2
j_call: TRBJ2-2
v_call: TRBV5-4
cdr3_nt: TGTGCCAGCAGCTTGGGTAGCGGGAGTATGGGCACCGGGGAGCTGTTTTTT
cdr3_aa: CASSLGSGSMGTGELFF

clone_size: .
d_call: .
j_call: TRBJ2-1
v_call: TRBV9
cdr3_nt: TGTGCCAGCAGCGTAGAATCTCCGGGGGATGAGCAGTTCTTC
cdr3_aa: CASSVESPGDEQFF

clone_size: many
d_call: .
j_call: TRBJ2-2
v_call: TRBV5-4
cdr3_nt: TGTGCCAGCAGCTTGTACAGTAACACCGGGGAGCTGTTTTTT
cdr3_aa: CASSLYSNTGELFF

clone_size: .
d_call: TRBD1
j_call: TRBJ2-1
v_call: TRBV5-1
cdr3_nt: TGCGCCAGCAGCCACCGGGACAGGAACTACAATGAGCAGTTCTTC
cdr3_aa: CASSHRDRNYNEQFF

clone_size: few
d_call: .
j_call: TRBJ2-7
v_call: TRBV28
cdr3_nt: TGTGCCAGCAGTTTGACAGGTCGCTCCTACGAGCAGTACTTC
cdr3_aa: CASSLTGRSYEQYF

clone_size: many
d_call: .
j_call: TRBJ1-5
v_call: TRBV30
cdr3_nt: TGTGCCTGCCTACCCCGAGGATTGCAGCCGCTTAGCAATCAGCCCCAGCATTTT
cdr3_aa: CACLPRGLQPLSNQPQHF

clone_size: many
d_call: .
j_call: TRBJ2-1
v_call: TRBV20-1
cdr3_nt: TGCAGTGCTAGAGTACCGGGGCCCAATGAGCAGTTCTTC
cdr3_aa: CSARVPGPNEQFF

clone_size: medium-sized
d_call: TRBD1
j_call: TRBJ1-5
v_call: TRBV6-2/TRBV6-3
cdr3_nt: TGTGCCAGCAGCCCGAAAGGACAGGGGGCGGTGCAGCCCCAGCATTTT
cdr3_aa: CASSPKGQGAVQPQHF

clone_size: few
d_call: .
j_call: TRBJ2-1
v_call: TRBV6-2/TRBV6-3
cdr3_nt: TGTGCCAGCAGACTTTGGGACCGTCCGGCGAATGAGCAGTTCTTC
cdr3_aa: CASRLWDRPANEQFF

clone_size: once
d_call: .
j_call: TRBJ1-2
v_call: TRBV5-1
cdr3_nt: TGCGCCAGCAGCCAAGTATCAAACTATGGCTACACCTTC
cdr3_aa: CASSQVSNYGYTF

clone_size: .
d_call: .
j_call: TRBJ2-4
v_call: TRBV10-3
cdr3_nt: TGTGCCATCAGTGAGGAAGGGACACACACAGATACGCAGTACTTC
cdr3_aa: CAISEEGTHTDTQYF

clone_size: many
d_call: TRBD1
j_call: TRBJ2-1
v_call: TRBV20-1
cdr3_nt: TGCAGTGCTAGGGCCCCGGGACAGTTAAATGAGCAGTTCTTC
cdr3_aa: CSARAPGQLNEQFF

clone_size: .
d_call: .
j_call: TRBJ2-6
v_call: TRBV27
cdr3_nt: TGTGCCAGCAGCCGCCGGAGCTCTGGGGCCAACGTCCTGACTTTC
cdr3_aa: CASSRRSSGANVLTF

clone_size: medium-sized
d_call: .
j_call: TRBJ1-3
v_call: TRBV5-1
cdr3_nt: TGCGCCAGCAGCCTGACGGCGGGCCCCTTCGGAAACACCATATATTTT
cdr3_aa: CASSLTAGPFGNTIYF

clone_size: few
d_call: TRBD1
j_call: TRBJ1-3
v_call: TRBV28
cdr3_nt: TGTGCCAGCAGTTTGGACAGGGGGCGAGGAAACACCATATATTTT
cdr3_aa: CASSLDRGRGNTIYF

clone_size: .
d_call: .
j_call: TRBJ2-1
v_call: TRBV6-1
cdr3_nt: TGTGCCAGCAGGTTCGGCCTTGAGCAGTTCTTC
cdr3_aa: CASRFGLEQFF

clone_size: medium-sized
d_call: .
j_call: TRBJ1-3
v_call: TRBV6-1
cdr3_nt: TGTGCCTCGACCCAAGACAGCTCTGGAAACACCATATATTTT
cdr3_aa: CASTQDSSGNTIYF

clone_size: few
d_call: .
j_call: TRBJ1-1
v_call: TRBV27
cdr3_nt: TGTGCCAGCAGCACAATAAGAGAATTGAACACTGAAGCTTTCTTT
cdr3_aa: CASSTIRELNTEAFF

clone_size: many
d_call: .
j_call: TRBJ1-2
v_call: TRBV14
cdr3_nt: TGTGCCAGCAGCCAGGGGGTCGCCTACACCTTC
cdr3_aa: CASSQGVAYTF

clone_size: many
d_call: .
j_call: TRBJ2-5
v_call: TRBV20-1
cdr3_nt: TGCAGTGCCACTAACCCGGGGGTAGGGACCCAGTACTTC
cdr3_aa: CSATNPGVGTQYF

clone_size: .
d_call: TRBD2
j_call: TRBJ2-7
v_call: TRBV6-1
cdr3_nt: TGTGCCAGCAGTGAACCTAGCGGGAGCTGGAACGAGCAGTACTTC
cdr3_aa: CASSEPSGSWNEQYF

clone_size: medium-sized
d_call: TRBD1
j_call: TRBJ1-6
v_call: TRBV19
cdr3_nt: TGTGCCAGTACGGCAGGACAGGGGGGCAATTCACCCCTCCACTTT
cdr3_aa: CASTAGQGGNSPLHF

clone_size: medium-sized
d_call: .
j_call: TRBJ1-5
v_call: TRBV28
cdr3_nt: TGTGCCACCAAGTTTCCGGGACAACGAAATCAGCCCCAGCATTTT
cdr3_aa: CATKFPGQRNQPQHF

clone_size: many
d_call: TRBD1
j_call: TRBJ2-5
v_call: TRBV6-2/TRBV6-3
cdr3_nt: TGTGCCAGCAGTTACGACAGGGGGGCAGACGAGACCCAGTACTTC
cdr3_aa: CASSYDRGADETQYF

clone_size: many
d_call: TRBD1
j_call: TRBJ2-2
v_call: TRBV11-3
cdr3_nt: TGTGCCAGCAGCCAACGACAGGGCGCCACCGGGGAGCTGTTTTTT
cdr3_aa: CASSQRQGATGELFF

clone_size: many
d_call: TRBD1
j_call: TRBJ1-4
v_call: TRBV5-1
cdr3_nt: TGCGCCAGCAGCTTGAGGGACAGTTATGAAAAACTGTTTTTT
cdr3_aa: CASSLRDSYEKLFF

clone_size: .
d_call: .
j_call: TRBJ2-1
v_call: TRBV19
cdr3_nt: TGTGCCAGTAGTTTGCTTGGGAGTCACAATGCGCAGTTCTTC
cdr3_aa: CASSLLGSHNAQFF

clone_size: few
d_call: TRBD2
j_call: TRBJ2-3
v_call: TRBV6-1
cdr3_nt: TGTGCCAGCGCGGTGACGGGGGGTTATACGCAGTATTTT
cdr3_aa: CASAVTGGYTQYF

clone_size: many
d_call: .
j_call: TRBJ1-1
v_call: TRBV4-1
cdr3_nt: TGCGCCAGCAGCCAATCAGGGGTCACTGAAGCTTTCTTT
cdr3_aa: CASSQSGVTEAFF

clone_size: .
d_call: .
j_call: TRBJ1-5
v_call: TRBV4-3
cdr3_nt: TGCGCCAGCCGTTACAGGGTGATCTCTAGTCAGCCCCAGCATTTT
cdr3_aa: CASRYRVISSQPQHF

clone_size: few
d_call: .
j_call: TRBJ1-2
v_call: TRBV24-1
cdr3_nt: TGTGCCACCAGTGATGGGGGAGGGCCAGAGACCTTC
cdr3_aa: CATSDGGGPETF

clone_size: few
d_call: TRBD1
j_call: TRBJ2-1
v_call: TRBV6-6
cdr3_nt: TGTGCCAGCAGTTACTCGGCAGGGGGTGGTGAGCAGTTCTTC
cdr3_aa: CASSYSAGGGEQFF

clone_size: .
d_call: TRBD2
j_call: TRBJ2-3
v_call: TRBV20-1
cdr3_nt: TGCAGCGCTATAATATTACGGGGGGGAGGACACACAGATACGCAGTATTTT
cdr3_aa: CSAIILRGGGHTDTQYF

clone_size: medium-sized
d_call: .
j_call: TRBJ1-2
v_call: TRBV6-5
cdr3_nt: TGTGCCAGCAGTTACTCGACCCTTCGAGGGGACTATGGCTACACCTTC
cdr3_aa: CASSYSTLRGDYGYTF